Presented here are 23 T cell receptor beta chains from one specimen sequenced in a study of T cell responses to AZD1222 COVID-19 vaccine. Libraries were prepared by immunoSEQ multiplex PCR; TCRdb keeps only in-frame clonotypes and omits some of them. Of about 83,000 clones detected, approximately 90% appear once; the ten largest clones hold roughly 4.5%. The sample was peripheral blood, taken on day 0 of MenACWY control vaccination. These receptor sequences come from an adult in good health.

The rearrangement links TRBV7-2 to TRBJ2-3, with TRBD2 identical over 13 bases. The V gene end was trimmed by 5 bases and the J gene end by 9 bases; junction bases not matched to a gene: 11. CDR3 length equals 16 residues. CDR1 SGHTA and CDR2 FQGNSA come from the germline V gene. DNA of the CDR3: TGTGCCAGCAGCACTGGACTAGCGGGAGAAGGGGAAACGCAGTATTTT. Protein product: CASSTGLAGEGETQYF. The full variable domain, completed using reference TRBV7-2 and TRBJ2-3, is GAGVSQSPSNKVTEKGKDVELRCDPISGHTALYWYRQSLGQGLEFLIYFQGNSAPDKSGLPSDRFSAERTGGSVSTLTIQRTQQEDSAVYLCASSTGLAGEGETQYFGPGTRLTVL.

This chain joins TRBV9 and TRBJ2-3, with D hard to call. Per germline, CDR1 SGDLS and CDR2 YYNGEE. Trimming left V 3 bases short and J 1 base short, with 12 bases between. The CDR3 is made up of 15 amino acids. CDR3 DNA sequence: TGTGCCAGCAGCGCCGATGGCGGAGGCACAGATACGCAGTATTTT. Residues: CASSADGGGTDTQYF.

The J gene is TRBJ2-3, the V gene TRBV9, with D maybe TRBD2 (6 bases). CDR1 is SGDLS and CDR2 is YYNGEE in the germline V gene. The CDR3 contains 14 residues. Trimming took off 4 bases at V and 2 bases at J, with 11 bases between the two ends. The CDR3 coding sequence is TGTGCCAGCAGCCGCCGGACTAACACAGATACGCAGTATTTT. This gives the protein CASSRRTNTDTQYF.

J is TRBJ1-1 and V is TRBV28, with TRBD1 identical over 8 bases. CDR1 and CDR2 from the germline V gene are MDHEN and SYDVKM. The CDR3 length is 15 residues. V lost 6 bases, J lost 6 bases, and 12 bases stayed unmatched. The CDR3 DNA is TGTGCCAGCAGAAGCGGCGGACAGGGACCCCCTGAAGCTTTCTTT. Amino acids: CASRSGGQGPPEAFF. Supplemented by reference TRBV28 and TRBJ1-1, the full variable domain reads DVKVTQSSRYLVKRTGEKVFLECVQDMDHENMFWYRQDPGLGLRLIYFSYDVKMKEKGDIPEGYSVSREKKERFSLILESASTNQTSMYLCASRSGGQGPPEAFFGQGTRLTVV.

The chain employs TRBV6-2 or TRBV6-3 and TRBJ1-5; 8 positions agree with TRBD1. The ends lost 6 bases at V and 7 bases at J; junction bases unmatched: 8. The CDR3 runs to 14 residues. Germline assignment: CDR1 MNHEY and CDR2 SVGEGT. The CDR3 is CASSPGTGVQPQHF. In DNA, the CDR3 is TGTGCCAGCAGCCCCGGGACAGGCGTGCAGCCCCAGCATTTT.

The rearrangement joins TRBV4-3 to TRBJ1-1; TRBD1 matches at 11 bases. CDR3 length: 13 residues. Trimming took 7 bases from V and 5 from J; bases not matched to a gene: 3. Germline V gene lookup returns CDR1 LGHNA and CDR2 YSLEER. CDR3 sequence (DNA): TGCGCCAGCAAGGACAGGGGGCTGACTGAAGCTTTCTTT. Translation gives CASKDRGLTEAFF.

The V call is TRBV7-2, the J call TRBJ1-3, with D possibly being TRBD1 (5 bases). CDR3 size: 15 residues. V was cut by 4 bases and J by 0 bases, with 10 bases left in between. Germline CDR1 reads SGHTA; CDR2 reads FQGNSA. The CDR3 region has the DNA TGTGCCAGCAGCTCCGGGGGGGTCTCTGGAAACACCATATATTTT. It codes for CASSSGGVSGNTIYF. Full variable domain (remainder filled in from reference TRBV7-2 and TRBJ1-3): GAGVSQSPSNKVTEKGKDVELRCDPISGHTALYWYRQSLGQGLEFLIYFQGNSAPDKSGLPSDRFSAERTGGSVSTLTIQRTQQEDSAVYLCASSSGGVSGNTIYFGEGSWLTVV.

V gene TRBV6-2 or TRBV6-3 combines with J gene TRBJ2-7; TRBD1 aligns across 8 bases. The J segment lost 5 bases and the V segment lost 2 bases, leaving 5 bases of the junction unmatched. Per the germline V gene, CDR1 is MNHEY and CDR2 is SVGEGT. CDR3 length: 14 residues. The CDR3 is CASSYGQGAHEQYF. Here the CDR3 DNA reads TGTGCCAGCAGTTACGGGCAGGGGGCCCACGAGCAGTACTTC.

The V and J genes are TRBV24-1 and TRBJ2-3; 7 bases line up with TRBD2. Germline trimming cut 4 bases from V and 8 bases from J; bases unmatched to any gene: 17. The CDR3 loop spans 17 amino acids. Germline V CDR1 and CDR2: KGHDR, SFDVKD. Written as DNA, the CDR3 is TGTGCCACCAGTGAGGCTTACCGGACTAGGCCGTTCGGTACGCAGTATTTT. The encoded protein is CATSEAYRTRPFGTQYF.

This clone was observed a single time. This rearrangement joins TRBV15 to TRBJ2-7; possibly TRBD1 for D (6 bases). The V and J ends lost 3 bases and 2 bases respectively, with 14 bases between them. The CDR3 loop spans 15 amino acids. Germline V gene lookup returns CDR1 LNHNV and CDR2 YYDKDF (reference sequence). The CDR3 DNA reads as TGTGCCACCAGCAGCACAGGGAAGGGGGCCTACGAGCAGTACTTC. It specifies CATSSTGKGAYEQYF.

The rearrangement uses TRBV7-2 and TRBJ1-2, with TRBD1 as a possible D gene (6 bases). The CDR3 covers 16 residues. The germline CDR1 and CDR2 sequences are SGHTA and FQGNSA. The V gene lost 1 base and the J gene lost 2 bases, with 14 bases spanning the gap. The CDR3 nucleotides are TGTGCCAGCAGCTTAGAAGGGGGAAGGGGAAACTATGGCTACACCTTC. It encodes CASSLEGGRGNYGYTF.

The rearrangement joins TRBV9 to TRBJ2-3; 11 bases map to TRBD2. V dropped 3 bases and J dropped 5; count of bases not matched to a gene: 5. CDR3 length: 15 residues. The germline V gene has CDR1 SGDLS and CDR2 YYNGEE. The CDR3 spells CASSATSGIGDTQYF. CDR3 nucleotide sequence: TGTGCCAGCAGCGCGACTAGCGGGATAGGAGATACGCAGTATTTT. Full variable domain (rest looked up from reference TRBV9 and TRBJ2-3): DSGVTQTPKHLITATGQRVTLRCSPRSGDLSVYWYQQSLDQGLQFLIQYYNGEERAKGNILERFSAQQFPDLHSELNLSSLELGDSALYFCASSATSGIGDTQYFGPGTRLTVL.

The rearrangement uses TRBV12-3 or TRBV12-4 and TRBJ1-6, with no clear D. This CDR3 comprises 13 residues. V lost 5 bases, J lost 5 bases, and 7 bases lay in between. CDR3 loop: CASSAQNNSPLHF. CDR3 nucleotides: TGTGCCAGCAGTGCACAGAATAATTCACCCCTCCACTTT.

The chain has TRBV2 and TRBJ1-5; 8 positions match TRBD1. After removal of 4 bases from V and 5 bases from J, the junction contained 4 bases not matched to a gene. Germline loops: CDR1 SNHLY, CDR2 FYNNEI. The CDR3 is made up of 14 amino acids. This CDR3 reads CASSGTGMDQPQHF. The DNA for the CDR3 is TGTGCCAGCAGTGGGACAGGGATGGATCAGCCCCAGCATTTT. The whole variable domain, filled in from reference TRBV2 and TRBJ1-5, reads EPEVTQTPSHQVTQMGQEVILRCVPISNHLYFYWYRQILGQKVEFLVSFYNNEISEKSEIFDDQFSVERPDGSNFTLKIRSTKLEDSAMYFCASSGTGMDQPQHFGDGTRLSIL.

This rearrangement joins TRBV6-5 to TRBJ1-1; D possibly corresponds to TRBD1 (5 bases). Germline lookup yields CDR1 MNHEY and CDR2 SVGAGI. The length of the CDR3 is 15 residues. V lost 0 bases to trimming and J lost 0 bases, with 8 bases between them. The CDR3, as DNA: TGTGCCAGCAGTTACTCGGGGGAATTGAACACTGAAGCTTTCTTT. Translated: CASSYSGELNTEAFF.

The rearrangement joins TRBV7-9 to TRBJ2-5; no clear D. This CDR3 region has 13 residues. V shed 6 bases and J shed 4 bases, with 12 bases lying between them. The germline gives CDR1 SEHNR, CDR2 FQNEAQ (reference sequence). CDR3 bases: TGTGCCAGCAGACGAGACGTTGGAGAGACCCAGTACTTC. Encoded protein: CASRRDVGETQYF.

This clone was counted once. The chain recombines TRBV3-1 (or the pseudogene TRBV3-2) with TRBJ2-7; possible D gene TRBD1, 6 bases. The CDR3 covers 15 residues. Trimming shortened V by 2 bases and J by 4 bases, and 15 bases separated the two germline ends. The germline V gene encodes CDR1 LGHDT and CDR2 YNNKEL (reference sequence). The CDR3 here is CASSQKGGNLYEQYF. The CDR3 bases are TGTGCCAGCAGCCAAAAAGGGGGTAATTTGTACGAGCAGTACTTC.

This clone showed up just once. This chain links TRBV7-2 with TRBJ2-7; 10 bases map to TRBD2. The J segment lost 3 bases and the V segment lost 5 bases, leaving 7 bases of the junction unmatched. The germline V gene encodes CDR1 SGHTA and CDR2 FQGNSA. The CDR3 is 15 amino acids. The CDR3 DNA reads TGTGCCAGCAGCCCATCATCTAGCGGGGGCTACGAGCAGTACTTC. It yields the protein CASSPSSSGGYEQYF.

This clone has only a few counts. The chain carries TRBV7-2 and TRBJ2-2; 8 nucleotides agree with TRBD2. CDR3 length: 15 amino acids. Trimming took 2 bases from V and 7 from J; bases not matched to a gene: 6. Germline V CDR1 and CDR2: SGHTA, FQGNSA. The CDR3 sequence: CASSLSSGRLGELFF. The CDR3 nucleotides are TGTGCCAGCAGCTTATCCAGCGGGAGACTCGGGGAGCTGTTTTTT. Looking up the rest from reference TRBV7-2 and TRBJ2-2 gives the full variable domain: GAGVSQSPSNKVTEKGKDVELRCDPISGHTALYWYRQSLGQGLEFLIYFQGNSAPDKSGLPSDRFSAERTGGSVSTLTIQRTQQEDSAVYLCASSLSSGRLGELFFGEGSRLTVL.

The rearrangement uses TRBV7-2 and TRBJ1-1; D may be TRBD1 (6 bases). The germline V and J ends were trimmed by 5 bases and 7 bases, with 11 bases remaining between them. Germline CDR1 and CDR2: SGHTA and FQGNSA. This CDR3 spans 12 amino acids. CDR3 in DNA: TGTGCCAGCAGCGTACGGACAGATGAAGCTTTCTTT. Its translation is CASSVRTDEAFF.

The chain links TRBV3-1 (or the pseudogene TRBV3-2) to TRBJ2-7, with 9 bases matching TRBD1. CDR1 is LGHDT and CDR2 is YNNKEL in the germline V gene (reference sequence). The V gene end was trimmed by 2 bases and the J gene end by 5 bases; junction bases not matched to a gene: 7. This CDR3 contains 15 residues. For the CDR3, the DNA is TGTGCCAGCAGCCAAAGCTGGGACAGGGCTCACGAGCAGTACTTC. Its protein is CASSQSWDRAHEQYF.

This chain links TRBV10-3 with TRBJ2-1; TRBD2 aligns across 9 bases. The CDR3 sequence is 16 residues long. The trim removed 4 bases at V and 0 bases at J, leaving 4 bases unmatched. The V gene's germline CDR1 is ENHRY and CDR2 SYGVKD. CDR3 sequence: CAISVLSGSSYNEQFF. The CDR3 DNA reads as TGTGCCATCAGTGTACTTAGCGGGAGCTCCTACAATGAGCAGTTCTTC.

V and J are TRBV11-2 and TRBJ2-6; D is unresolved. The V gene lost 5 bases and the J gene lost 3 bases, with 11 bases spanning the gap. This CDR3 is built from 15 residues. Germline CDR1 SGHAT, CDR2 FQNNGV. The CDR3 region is CASSPPYHGANVLTF. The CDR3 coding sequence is TGTGCCAGCAGCCCCCCCTATCATGGGGCCAACGTCCTGACTTTC.